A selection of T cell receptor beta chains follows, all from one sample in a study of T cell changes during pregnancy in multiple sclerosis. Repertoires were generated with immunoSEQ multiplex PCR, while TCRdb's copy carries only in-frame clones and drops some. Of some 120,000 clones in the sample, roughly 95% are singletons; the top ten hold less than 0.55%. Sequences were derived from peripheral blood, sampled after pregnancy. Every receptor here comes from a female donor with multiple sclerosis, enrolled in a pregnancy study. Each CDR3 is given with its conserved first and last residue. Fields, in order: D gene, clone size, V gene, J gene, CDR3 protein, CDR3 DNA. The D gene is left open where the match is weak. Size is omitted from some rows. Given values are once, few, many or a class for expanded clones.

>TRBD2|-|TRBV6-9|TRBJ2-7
CASSYTSGNEQYF
TGTGCCAGCAGTTATACTAGCGGGAACGAGCAGTACTTC
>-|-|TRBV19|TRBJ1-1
CASSGAGRLEGTEAFF
TGTGCCAGTAGTGGGGCAGGGCGCCTTGAAGGCACTGAAGCTTTCTTT
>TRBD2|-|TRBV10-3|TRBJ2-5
CAISGGGGPLQYF
TGTGCCATCTCTGGCGGGGGAGGGCCTTTACAGTACTTC
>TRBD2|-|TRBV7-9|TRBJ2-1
CASSPGTSGYNEQFF
TGTGCCAGCAGCCCAGGGACTAGCGGGTACAATGAGCAGTTCTTC
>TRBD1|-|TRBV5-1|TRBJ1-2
CASSLGQGNYGYTF
TGCGCCAGCAGCTTGGGACAGGGAAACTATGGCTACACCTTC
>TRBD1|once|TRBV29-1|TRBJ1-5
CSVQTGGRSQPQHF
TGCAGCGTTCAGACAGGGGGAAGGAGTCAGCCCCAGCATTTT
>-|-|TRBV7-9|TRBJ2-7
CASSLGGGTPYEQYF
TGTGCCAGCAGCTTAGGCGGTGGGACTCCCTACGAGCAGTACTTC
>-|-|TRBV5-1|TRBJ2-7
CASSYLGGPYEQYF
TGCGCCAGCAGCTACCTTGGGGGCCCCTACGAGCAGTACTTC
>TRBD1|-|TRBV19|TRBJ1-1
CASSSQGQQAFF
TGTGCCAGTAGTTCCCAGGGACAGCAGGCTTTCTTT
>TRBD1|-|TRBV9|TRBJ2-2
CASSVKGAGTGELFF
TGTGCCAGCAGCGTAAAGGGGGCAGGGACCGGGGAGCTGTTTTTT
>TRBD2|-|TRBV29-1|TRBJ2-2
CSVSRSGGLFGELFF
TGCAGCGTTTCTCGGAGCGGGGGGCTTTTTGGGGAGCTGTTTTTT
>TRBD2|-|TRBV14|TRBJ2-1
CASSQRLAGENTYNEQFF
TGTGCCAGCAGCCAAAGGCTAGCGGGGGAGAATACTTACAATGAGCAGTTCTTC
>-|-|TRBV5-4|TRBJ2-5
CASSYKETQYF
TGTGCCAGCAGCTACAAAGAGACCCAGTACTTC
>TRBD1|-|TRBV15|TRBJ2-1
CATRESIVAGGYNEQFF
TGTGCCACCAGGGAGAGTATTGTCGCAGGGGGTTACAATGAGCAGTTCTTC
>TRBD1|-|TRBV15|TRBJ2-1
CATSRKIQGAYNEQFF
TGTGCCACCAGCAGAAAAATACAGGGGGCTTACAATGAGCAGTTCTTC
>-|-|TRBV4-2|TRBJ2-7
CASSRGQVTDEQYF
TGTGCCAGCAGCCGGGGACAAGTAACAGACGAGCAGTACTTC
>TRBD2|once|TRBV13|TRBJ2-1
CASSLPGTSEYNEQFF
TGTGCCAGCAGCTTACCCGGGACTAGCGAATACAATGAGCAGTTCTTC
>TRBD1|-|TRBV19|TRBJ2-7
CASSSGTGTYEQYF
TGTGCCAGTAGTTCCGGGACAGGGACCTACGAGCAGTACTTC
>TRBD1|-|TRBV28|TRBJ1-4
CASSPGGIEEKLFF
TGTGCCAGCAGCCCAGGGGGCATCGAGGAAAAACTGTTTTTT
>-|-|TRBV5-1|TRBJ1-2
CASSLMAGLKYGYTF
TGCGCCAGCAGCTTGATGGCAGGGCTAAAGTATGGCTACACCTTC
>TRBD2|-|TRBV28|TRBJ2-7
CASSSLRLAGGSDEQYF
TGTGCCAGCAGTTCACTAAGACTAGCGGGAGGGAGCGACGAGCAGTACTTC
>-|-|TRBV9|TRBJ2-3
CASSVVGSRDTQYF
TGTGCCAGCAGCGTAGTTGGTAGCCGAGATACGCAGTATTTT
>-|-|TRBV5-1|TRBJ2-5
CASSPAGGRGEETQYF
TGCGCCAGCAGCCCCGCAGGGGGGAGAGGCGAAGAGACCCAGTACTTC
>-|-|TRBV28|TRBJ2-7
CASSPPGTLSEQYF
TGTGCCAGCAGTCCCCCGGGTACCCTCTCCGAGCAGTACTTC
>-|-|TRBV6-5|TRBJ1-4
CASTETGGGRKLFF
TGTGCCAGCACCGAGACCGGGGGGGGAAGGAAACTGTTTTTT
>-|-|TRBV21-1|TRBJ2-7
CASSKVREGLGEQYF
TGTGCCAGCAGCAAAGTCCGGGAGGGCCTAGGCGAGCAGTACTTC
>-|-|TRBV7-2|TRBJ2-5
CASSLAIREPGWETQYF
TGTGCCAGCAGCTTAGCAATCCGGGAGCCAGGTTGGGAGACCCAGTACTTC
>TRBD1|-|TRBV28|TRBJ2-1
CASGVGTAYNEQFF
TGTGCCAGCGGGGTAGGGACAGCTTACAATGAGCAGTTCTTC
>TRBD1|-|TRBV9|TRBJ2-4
CASSVDPGQGVKNIQYF
TGTGCCAGCAGCGTAGACCCGGGACAGGGGGTCAAAAACATTCAGTACTTC
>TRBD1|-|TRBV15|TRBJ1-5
CATSRDRGLLRNQPQHF
TGTGCCACCAGCCGGGACAGGGGCCTTTTGCGCAATCAGCCCCAGCATTTT
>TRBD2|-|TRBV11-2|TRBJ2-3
CASSPNLLAGGHDTQYF
TGTGCCAGCAGCCCCAACCTACTAGCGGGAGGGCACGATACGCAGTATTTT
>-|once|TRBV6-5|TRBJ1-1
CASSYDWQTGAEAFF
TGTGCCAGCAGTTACGACTGGCAGACTGGCGCTGAAGCTTTCTTT
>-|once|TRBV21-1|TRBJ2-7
CASETEPYEQYF
TGTGCCAGTGAAACAGAGCCCTACGAGCAGTACTTC
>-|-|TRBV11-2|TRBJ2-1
CASSLSFGQGKGYEQFF
TGTGCCAGCAGCTTAAGTTTTGGACAAGGGAAAGGCTATGAGCAGTTCTTC
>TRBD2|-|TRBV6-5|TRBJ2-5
CASSGLAGVQETQYF
TGTGCCAGCTCGGGACTAGCGGGAGTCCAAGAGACCCAGTACTTC
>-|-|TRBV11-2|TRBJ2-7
CASSHAGRRISYEQYF
TGTGCCAGCAGCCACGCGGGGCGGAGAATCTCCTACGAGCAGTACTTC
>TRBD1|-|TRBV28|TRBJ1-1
CASDRGTEAFF
TGTGCCAGTGACAGGGGCACTGAAGCTTTCTTT
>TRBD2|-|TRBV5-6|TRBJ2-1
CASSFPTSGFYNEQFF
TGTGCCAGCAGCTTCCCTACTAGCGGGTTCTACAATGAGCAGTTCTTC
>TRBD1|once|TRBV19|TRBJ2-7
CASSMGQVNYEQYF
TGTGCCAGTAGTATGGGACAGGTAAACTACGAGCAGTACTTC
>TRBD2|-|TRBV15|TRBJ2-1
CATKDREGTSGNYNEQFF
TGTGCCACTAAGGACAGGGAAGGGACTAGCGGGAACTACAATGAGCAGTTCTTC
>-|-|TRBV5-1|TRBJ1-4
CASRRRGSPATNEKLFF
TGCGCCAGTCGTCGCAGGGGATCCCCTGCAACTAATGAAAAACTGTTTTTT
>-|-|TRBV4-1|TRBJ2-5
CASSFSRGSQETQYF
TGCGCCAGCAGCTTCAGCCGGGGGTCTCAAGAGACCCAGTACTTC
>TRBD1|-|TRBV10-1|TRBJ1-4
CASSEGQGAEKLFF
TGCGCCAGCAGTGAGGGACAGGGGGCTGAAAAACTGTTTTTT
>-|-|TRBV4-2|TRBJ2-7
CASSQGYATYEQYF
TGTGCCAGCAGCCAAGGCTACGCCACCTACGAGCAGTACTTC
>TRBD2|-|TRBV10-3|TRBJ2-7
CAISDPGTSGGSSYEQYF
TGTGCCATCAGTGACCCAGGGACTAGCGGAGGGAGCTCCTACGAGCAGTACTTC
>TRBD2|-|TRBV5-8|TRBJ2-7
CASSSLAGDPYEQYF
TGTGCCAGCAGCTCACTAGCGGGAGACCCCTACGAGCAGTACTTC
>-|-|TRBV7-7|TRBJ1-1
CASSLGAFGGPDDVFF
TGTGCTAGCAGCTTAGGTGCGTTCGGGGGTCCGGATGACGTTTTCTTT